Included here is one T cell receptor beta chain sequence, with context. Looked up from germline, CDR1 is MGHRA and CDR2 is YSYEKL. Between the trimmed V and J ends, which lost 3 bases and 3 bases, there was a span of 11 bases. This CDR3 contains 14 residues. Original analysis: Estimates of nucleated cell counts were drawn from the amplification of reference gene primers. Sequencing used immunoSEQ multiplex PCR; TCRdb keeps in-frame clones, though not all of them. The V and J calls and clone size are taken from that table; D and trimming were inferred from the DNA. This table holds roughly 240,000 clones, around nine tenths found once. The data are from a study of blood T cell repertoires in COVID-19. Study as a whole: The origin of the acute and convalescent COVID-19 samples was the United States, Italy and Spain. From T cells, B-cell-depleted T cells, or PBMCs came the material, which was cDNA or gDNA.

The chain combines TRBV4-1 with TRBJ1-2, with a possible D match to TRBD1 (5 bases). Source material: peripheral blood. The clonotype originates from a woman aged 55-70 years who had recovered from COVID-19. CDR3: CASSQGGPYYGYTF. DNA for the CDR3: TGCGCCAGCAGCCAGGGGGGTCCATACTATGGCTACACCTTC.